This T cell receptor beta chain was recovered during a study of T cell responses to AZD1222 COVID-19 vaccine. Study findings and constraints: Variant regions that are unmutated are reportedly the target of nearly half of spike-specific TCRs. Elevations in Spike-specific TCR breadth and depth followed administration of two AZD1222 doses.

Note on this clone: The antigen is not known.

CDR3 length: 13 amino acids. The V gene lost 7 bases and the J gene lost 3 bases, with 9 bases spanning the gap. Germline CDR1 LGHDT, CDR2 YNNKEL (reference sequence). Sequencing was performed with immunoSEQ multiplex PCR; in TCRdb, only in-frame clones are kept and a portion is missing. The profile covers 150,000 to 200,000 clones, with around 87% appearing a single time and approximately 7.2% taken by the ten largest. This clonotype was sampled from an adult in good health. This sample comprised peripheral blood, obtained on day 0 of AZD1222 vaccination. V is TRBV3-1 (or the pseudogene TRBV3-2) and J is TRBJ2-2; TRBD1 is a possible D gene (5 bases). The CDR3 loop reads CASIDSYTGELFF. The CDR3 DNA is TGTGCCAGCATTGACAGTTACACCGGGGAGCTGTTTTTT.